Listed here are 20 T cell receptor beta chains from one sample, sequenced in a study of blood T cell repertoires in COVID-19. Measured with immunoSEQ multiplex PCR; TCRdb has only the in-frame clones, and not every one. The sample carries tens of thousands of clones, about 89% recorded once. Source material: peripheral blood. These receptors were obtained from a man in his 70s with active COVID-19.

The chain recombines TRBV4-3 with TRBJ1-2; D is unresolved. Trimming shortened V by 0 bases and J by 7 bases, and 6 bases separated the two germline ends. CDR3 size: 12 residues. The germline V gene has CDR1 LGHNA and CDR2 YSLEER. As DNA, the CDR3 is TGCGCCAGCAGCCAAGATGGAGGTGGCTACACCTTC. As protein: CASSQDGGGYTF.

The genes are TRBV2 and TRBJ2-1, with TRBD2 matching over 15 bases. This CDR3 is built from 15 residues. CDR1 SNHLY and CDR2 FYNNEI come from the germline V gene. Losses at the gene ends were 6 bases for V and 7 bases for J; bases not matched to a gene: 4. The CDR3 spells CASRAGLAGGNEQFF. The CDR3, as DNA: TGTGCCAGCAGGGCCGGACTAGCGGGGGGGAATGAGCAGTTCTTC.

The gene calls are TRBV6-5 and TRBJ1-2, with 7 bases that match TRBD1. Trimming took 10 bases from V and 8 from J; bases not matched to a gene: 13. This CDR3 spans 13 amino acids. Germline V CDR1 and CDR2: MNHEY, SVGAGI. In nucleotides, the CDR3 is TGTGCCACCTGCCCTCCGACAGGGAGGGGCTACACCTTC. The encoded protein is CATCPPTGRGYTF.

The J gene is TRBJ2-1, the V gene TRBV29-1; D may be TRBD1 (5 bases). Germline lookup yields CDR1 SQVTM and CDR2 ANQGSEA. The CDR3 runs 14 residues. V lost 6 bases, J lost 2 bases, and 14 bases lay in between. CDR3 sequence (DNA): TGCAGCGTCGTATTAGACAGTCCCTACAATGAGCAGTTCTTC. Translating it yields CSVVLDSPYNEQFF.

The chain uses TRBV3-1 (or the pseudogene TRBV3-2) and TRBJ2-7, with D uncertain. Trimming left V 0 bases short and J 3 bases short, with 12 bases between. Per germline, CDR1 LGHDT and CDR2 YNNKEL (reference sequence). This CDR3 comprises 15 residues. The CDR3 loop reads CASSQDSDIDYEQYF. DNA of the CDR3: TGTGCCAGCAGCCAAGATTCCGACATCGACTACGAGCAGTACTTC.

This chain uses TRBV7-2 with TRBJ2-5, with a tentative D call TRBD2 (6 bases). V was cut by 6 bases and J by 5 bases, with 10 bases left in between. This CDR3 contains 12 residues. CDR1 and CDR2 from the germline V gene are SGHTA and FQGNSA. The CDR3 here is CASSPSGETQYF. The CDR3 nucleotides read TGTGCCAGCAGTCCAAGCGGGGAGACCCAGTACTTC. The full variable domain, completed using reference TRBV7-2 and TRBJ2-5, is GAGVSQSPSNKVTEKGKDVELRCDPISGHTALYWYRQSLGQGLEFLIYFQGNSAPDKSGLPSDRFSAERTGGSVSTLTIQRTQQEDSAVYLCASSPSGETQYFGPGTRLLVL.

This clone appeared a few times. The CDR3 loop is CASSVPARGVTGNTIYF. The DNA of the CDR3 is TGTGCCAGCTCCGTCCCCGCCCGGGGAGTGACTGGAAACACCATATATTTT. The rearrangement links TRBV18 to TRBJ1-3; D unresolved. The CDR3 extends over 17 amino acids. Trimming took 6 bases from V and 2 from J, leaving 20 bases between them. Germline assignment: CDR1 KGHSH and CDR2 LQKENI.

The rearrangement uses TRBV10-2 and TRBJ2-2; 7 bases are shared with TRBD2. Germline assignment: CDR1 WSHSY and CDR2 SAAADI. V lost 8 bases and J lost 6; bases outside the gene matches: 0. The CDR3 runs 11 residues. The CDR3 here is CASGGAGELFF. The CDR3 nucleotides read TGCGCCAGCGGGGGGGCCGGGGAGCTGTTTTTT.

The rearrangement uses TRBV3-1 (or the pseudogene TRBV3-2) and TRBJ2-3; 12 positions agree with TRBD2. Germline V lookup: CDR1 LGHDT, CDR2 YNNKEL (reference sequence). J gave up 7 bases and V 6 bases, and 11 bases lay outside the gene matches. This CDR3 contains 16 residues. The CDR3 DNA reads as TGTGCCAGCAGACTAACTCTAGCGGGGGGGAGATATACGCAGTATTTT. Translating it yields CASRLTLAGGRYTQYF.

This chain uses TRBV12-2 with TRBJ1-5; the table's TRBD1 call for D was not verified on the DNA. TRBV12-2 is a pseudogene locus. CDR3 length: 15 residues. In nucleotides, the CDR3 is TGTGCAAGTCGTGGACAGGGATGCGGCAATCAGCCCCAGCATTTT. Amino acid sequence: CASRGQGCGNQPQHF.

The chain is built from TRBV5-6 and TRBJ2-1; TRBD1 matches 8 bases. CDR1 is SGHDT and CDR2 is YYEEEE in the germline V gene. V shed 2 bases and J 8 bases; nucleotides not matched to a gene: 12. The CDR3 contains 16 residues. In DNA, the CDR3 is TGTGCCAGCAGCTTCACGGGACAGGCAATATTGGATGAGCAGTTCTTC. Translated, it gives CASSFTGQAILDEQFF.

The CDR3 protein is CASSEPGGSGYTF. The CDR3 DNA reads as TGTGCCAGCAGTGAACCAGGGGGCAGTGGCTACACCTTC. V usage is TRBV2 and J usage is TRBJ1-2, with 8 bases matching TRBD1. With 2 bases clipped from V and 7 bases from J, the junction kept 3 bases outside the gene matches. The CDR3 has 13 residues. CDR1 and CDR2 from the germline V gene are SNHLY and FYNNEI.

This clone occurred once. The CDR3, as DNA: TGTGCCAGTAGTTCTACCAGGGGGCGGAATACGCAGTATTTT. Amino acids: CASSSTRGRNTQYF. The chain carries TRBV19 and TRBJ2-3, with 8 bases matching TRBD1. Trimming at V came to 5 bases and at J to 7 bases, leaving 8 bases not matched to a gene. Per the germline V gene, CDR1 is LNHDA and CDR2 is SQIVND (reference sequence). CDR3 length equals 14 residues.

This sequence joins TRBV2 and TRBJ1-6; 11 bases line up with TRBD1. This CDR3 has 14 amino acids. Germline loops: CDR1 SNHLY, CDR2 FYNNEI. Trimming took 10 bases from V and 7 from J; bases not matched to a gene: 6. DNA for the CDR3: TGTGCCAACAGACGGGACAGGGGGAATTCACCCCTCCACTTT. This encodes CANRRDRGNSPLHF.

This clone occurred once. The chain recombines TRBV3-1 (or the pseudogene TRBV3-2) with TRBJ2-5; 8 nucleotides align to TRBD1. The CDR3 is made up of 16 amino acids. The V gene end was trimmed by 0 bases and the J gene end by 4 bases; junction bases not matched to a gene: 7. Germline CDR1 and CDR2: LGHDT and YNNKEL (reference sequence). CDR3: CASSQEWTGRRETQYF. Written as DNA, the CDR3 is TGTGCCAGCAGCCAAGAGTGGACAGGGCGACGAGAGACCCAGTACTTC.

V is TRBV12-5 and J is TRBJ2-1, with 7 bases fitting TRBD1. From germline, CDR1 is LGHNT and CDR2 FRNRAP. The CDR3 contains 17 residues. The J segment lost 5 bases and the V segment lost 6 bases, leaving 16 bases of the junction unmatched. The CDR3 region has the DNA TGTGCTAGTGGCCCGCGGATCCTCCCGGGACAGCACAATGAGCAGTTCTTC. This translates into CASGPRILPGQHNEQFF.

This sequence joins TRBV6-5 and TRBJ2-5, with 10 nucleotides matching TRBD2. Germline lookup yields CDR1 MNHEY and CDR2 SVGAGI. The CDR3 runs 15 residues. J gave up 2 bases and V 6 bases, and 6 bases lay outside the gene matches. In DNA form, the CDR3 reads TGTGCCAGCAGATTTAGCGGGGGGAATCAAGAGACCCAGTACTTC. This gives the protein CASRFSGGNQETQYF.

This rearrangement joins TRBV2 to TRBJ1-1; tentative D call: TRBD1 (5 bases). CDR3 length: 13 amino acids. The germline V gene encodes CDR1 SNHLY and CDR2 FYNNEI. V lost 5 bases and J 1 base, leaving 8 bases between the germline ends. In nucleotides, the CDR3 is TGTGCCAGCAGTCAAGACAGGAACACTGAAGCTTTCTTT. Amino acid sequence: CASSQDRNTEAFF.

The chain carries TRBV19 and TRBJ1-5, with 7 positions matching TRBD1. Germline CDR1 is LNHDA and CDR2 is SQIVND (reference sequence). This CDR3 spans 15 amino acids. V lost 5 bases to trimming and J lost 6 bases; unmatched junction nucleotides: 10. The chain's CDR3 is CASSPGGQGGQPQHF. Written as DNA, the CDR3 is TGTGCCAGTAGTCCCGGGGGCCAGGGGGGTCAGCCCCAGCATTTT.

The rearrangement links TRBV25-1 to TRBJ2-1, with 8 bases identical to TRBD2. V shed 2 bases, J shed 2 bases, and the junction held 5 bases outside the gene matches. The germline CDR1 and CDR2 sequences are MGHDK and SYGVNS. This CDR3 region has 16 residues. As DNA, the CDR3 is TGTGCCAGCAGTGAACTGCGGGGGGACACCTACAATGAGCAGTTCTTC. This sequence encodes CASSELRGDTYNEQFF.